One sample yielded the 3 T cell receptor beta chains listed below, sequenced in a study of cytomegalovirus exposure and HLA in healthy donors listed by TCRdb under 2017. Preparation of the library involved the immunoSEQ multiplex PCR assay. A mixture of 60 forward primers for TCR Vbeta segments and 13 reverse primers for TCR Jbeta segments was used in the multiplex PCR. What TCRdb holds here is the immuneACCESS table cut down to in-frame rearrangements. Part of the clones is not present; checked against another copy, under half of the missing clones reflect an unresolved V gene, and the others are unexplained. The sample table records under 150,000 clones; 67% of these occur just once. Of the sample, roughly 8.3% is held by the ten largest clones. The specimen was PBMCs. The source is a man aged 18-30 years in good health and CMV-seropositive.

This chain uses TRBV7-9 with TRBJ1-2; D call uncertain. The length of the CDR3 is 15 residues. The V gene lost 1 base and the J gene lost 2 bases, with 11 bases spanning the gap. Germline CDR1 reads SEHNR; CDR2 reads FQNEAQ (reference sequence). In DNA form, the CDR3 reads TGTGCCAGCAGCTTAGTGGCAGCCAGGAACTATGGCTACACCTTC. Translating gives CASSLVAARNYGYTF.

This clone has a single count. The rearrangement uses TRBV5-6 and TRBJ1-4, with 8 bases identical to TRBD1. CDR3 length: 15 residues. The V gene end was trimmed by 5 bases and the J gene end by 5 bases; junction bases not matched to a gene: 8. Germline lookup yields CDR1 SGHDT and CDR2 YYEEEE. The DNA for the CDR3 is TGTGCCAGCAGGAGACGACAGGGGCTAAATGAAAAACTGTTTTTT. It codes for CASRRRQGLNEKLFF.

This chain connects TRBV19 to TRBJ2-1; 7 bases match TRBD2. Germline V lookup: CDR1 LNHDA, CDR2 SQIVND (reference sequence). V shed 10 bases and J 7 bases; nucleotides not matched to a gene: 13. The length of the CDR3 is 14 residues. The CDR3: CATNKAGRGNEQFF. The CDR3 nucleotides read TGTGCCACTAATAAAGCGGGGCGGGGGAATGAGCAGTTCTTC.